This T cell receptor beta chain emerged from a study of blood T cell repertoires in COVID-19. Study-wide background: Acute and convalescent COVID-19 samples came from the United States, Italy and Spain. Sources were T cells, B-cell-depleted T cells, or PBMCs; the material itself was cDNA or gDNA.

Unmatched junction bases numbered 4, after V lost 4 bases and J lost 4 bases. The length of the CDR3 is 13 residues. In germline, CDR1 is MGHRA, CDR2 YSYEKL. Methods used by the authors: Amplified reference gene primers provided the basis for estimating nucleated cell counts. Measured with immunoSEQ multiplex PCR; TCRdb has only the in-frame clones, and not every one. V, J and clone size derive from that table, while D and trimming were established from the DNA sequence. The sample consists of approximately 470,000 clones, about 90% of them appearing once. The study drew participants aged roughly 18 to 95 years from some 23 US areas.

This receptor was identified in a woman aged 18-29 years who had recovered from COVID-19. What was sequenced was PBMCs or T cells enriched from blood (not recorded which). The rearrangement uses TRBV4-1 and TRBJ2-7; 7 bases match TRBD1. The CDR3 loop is CASSPGTEYEQYF. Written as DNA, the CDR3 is TGCGCCAGCAGCCCCGGGACAGAATACGAGCAGTACTTC.